The 18 T cell receptor beta chains given below trace back to one sample, sequenced in a study of blood T cell repertoires in COVID-19. Sequenced by immunoSEQ multiplex PCR; TCRdb stores in-frame clones only, minus some. In the table there are around 120,000 clones, around three quarters of which are singletons. Sequences were obtained from peripheral blood. These receptor sequences come from a woman aged 80 or older with acute or convalescent COVID-19.

The chain recombines TRBV3-1 (or the pseudogene TRBV3-2) with TRBJ2-5, with TRBD2 matching over 9 bases. V was pared by 1 base and J by 4 bases, with 4 bases of the junction left unmatched. This CDR3 spans 15 amino acids. The germline CDR1 and CDR2 sequences are LGHDT and YNNKEL (reference sequence). The CDR3 DNA is TGTGCCAGCAGCCAAGGCCTAGCGGGATCAGAGACCCAGTACTTC. It specifies CASSQGLAGSETQYF.

The chain couples TRBV19 to TRBJ2-3; tentative D call: TRBD2 (5 bases). CDR3 length: 15 amino acids. V shed 4 bases and J shed 6 bases, with 17 bases lying between them. Germline CDR1 reads LNHDA; CDR2 reads SQIVND (reference sequence). The CDR3 nucleotides are TGTGCCAGTAGTACCCCTAAGAGGGATAGGGATACGCAGTATTTT. It translates to CASSTPKRDRDTQYF.

The chain links TRBV14 to TRBJ2-3, with D unresolved. The CDR3 length is 13 residues. Per the germline V gene, CDR1 is SGHDN and CDR2 is FVKESK. The germline V and J ends were trimmed by 0 bases and 8 bases, with 9 bases remaining between them. CDR3: CASSQDTTGTQYF. The CDR3 coding sequence is TGTGCCAGCAGCCAAGATACGACGGGTACGCAGTATTTT.

The chain combines TRBV18 with TRBJ2-5; 11 nucleotides agree with TRBD2. The V gene's germline CDR1 is KGHSH and CDR2 LQKENI. The V and J ends lost 6 bases and 3 bases, in that order; junction bases with no gene match: 12. CDR3 length: 17 amino acids. The CDR3 sequence is CASSPRTPTSGEETQYF. The CDR3 DNA sequence: TGTGCCAGCTCGCCCAGAACACCGACTAGCGGGGAAGAGACCCAGTACTTC.

The genes are TRBV24-1 and TRBJ2-1; a possible D gene is TRBD2 (6 bases). Germline values: CDR1 KGHDR, CDR2 SFDVKD. The CDR3 has 15 residues. V gave up 7 bases and J gave up 3 bases, with 15 bases separating them. In DNA form, the CDR3 reads TGTGCCACCAGCCCGCGGGGAGGCGGCTACAATGAGCAGTTCTTC. It is translated as CATSPRGGGYNEQFF.

The chain links TRBV4-3 to TRBJ2-1, with 8 bases identical to TRBD1. The CDR3 is made up of 15 amino acids. Looked up from germline, CDR1 is LGHNA and CDR2 is YSLEER. Germline trimming cut 0 bases from V and 4 bases from J; bases unmatched to any gene: 2. CDR3 amino acids: CASSQDTGGYNEQFF. CDR3 bases: TGCGCCAGCAGCCAAGATACAGGGGGATACAATGAGCAGTTCTTC.

The chain employs TRBV29-1 and TRBJ2-3; possibly TRBD1 for D (6 bases). The CDR3 spans 17 residues. CDR1 is SQVTM, CDR2 ANQGSEA, per germline. V lost 2 bases and J lost 0, with 18 bases in between. The CDR3 reads CSVERGGWTASTDTQYF. DNA for the CDR3: TGCAGCGTTGAAAGAGGGGGTTGGACAGCCAGCACAGATACGCAGTATTTT.

The rearrangement uses TRBV19 and TRBJ2-7; 7 bases are a match to TRBD1. Unmatched junction bases numbered 2, after V lost 2 bases and J lost 1 base. The length of the CDR3 is 14 residues. Germline V gives CDR1 LNHDA, CDR2 SQIVND (reference sequence). In DNA, the CDR3 is TGTGCCAGTAGTATAAGGGGGCCGTCCTACGAGCAGTACTTC. This sequence encodes CASSIRGPSYEQYF. The variable domain in full, completed from reference TRBV19 and TRBJ2-7, reads DGGITQSPKYLFRKEGQNVTLSCEQNLNHDAMYWYRQDPGQGLRLIYYSQIVNDFQKGDIAEGYSVSREKKESFPLTVTSAQKNPTAFYLCASSIRGPSYEQYFGPGTRLTVT.

The chain joins TRBV4-2 to TRBJ1-6; TRBD1 agrees at 8 bases. V was clipped by 0 bases and J by 7 bases; unmatched bases: 8. Germline-derived CDR1 and CDR2 are LGHNA and YNFKEQ. CDR3 length: 17 amino acids. The CDR3 sequence is CASSQDNRGRRNSPLHF. The CDR3 coding sequence is TGTGCCAGCAGCCAAGATAACAGGGGGAGACGGAATTCACCCCTCCACTTT.

V and J are TRBV6-6 and TRBJ2-7, with TRBD1 identical over 9 bases. The germline V gene encodes CDR1 MNHNY and CDR2 SVGAGI (reference sequence). The V segment lost 7 bases and the J segment 2 bases; nucleotides outside the gene matches: 3. The CDR3 spans 13 residues. CDR3 region: CASKGTGTYEQYF. The CDR3 DNA reads as TGTGCCAGCAAAGGGACAGGGACCTACGAGCAGTACTTC.

The chain carries TRBV3-1 (or the pseudogene TRBV3-2) and TRBJ2-2; 8 nucleotides align to TRBD1. CDR1 is LGHDT, CDR2 YNNKEL, per germline (reference sequence). Trimming at V came to 4 bases and at J to 1 base, leaving 5 bases not matched to a gene. The CDR3 length is 16 residues. The CDR3 sequence: CASSRDRGGNTGELFF. The CDR3 DNA follows: TGTGCCAGCAGCCGTGACAGGGGAGGGAACACCGGGGAGCTGTTTTTT.

This clone occurred once. The CDR3 loop is CASSPRAARGDTQYF. Written as DNA, the CDR3 is TGTGCCAGCAGCCCCAGGGCAGCGAGAGGAGATACGCAGTATTTT. The chain recombines TRBV5-4 with TRBJ2-3; possibly TRBD1 for D (5 bases). This CDR3 contains 15 residues. Germline V gives CDR1 SGHNT, CDR2 YYREEE (reference sequence). The V gene lost 4 bases and the J gene lost 5 bases, with 17 bases spanning the gap.

This clone was counted between two and nine times. The chain is built from TRBV2 and TRBJ1-6, with a tentative D call TRBD1 (6 bases). The V end was cut by 6 bases, the J end by 2 bases, with 11 bases between. Germline CDR1 SNHLY, CDR2 FYNNEI. CDR3 length: 15 amino acids. CDR3 loop: CASSPRTAYNSPLHF. The DNA for the CDR3 is TGTGCCAGCAGCCCTAGGACAGCCTATAATTCACCCCTCCACTTT.

The chain carries TRBV11-1 and TRBJ2-1; 7 nucleotides match TRBD2. This CDR3 region has 14 residues. The J segment lost 3 bases and the V segment lost 5 bases, leaving 4 bases of the junction unmatched. Germline-derived CDR1 and CDR2 are SGHAT and FQDESV (reference sequence). CDR3 loop: CASSRSGNYNEQFF. The CDR3 DNA follows: TGTGCCAGCAGCCGAAGCGGGAACTACAATGAGCAGTTCTTC.

The chain links TRBV6-6 to TRBJ1-1, with D tentatively TRBD1 (5 bases). Trimming took 6 bases from V and 5 from J, leaving 13 bases between them. Germline CDR1 is MNHNY and CDR2 is SVGAGI (reference sequence). This CDR3 is built from 13 residues. CDR3 bases: TGTGCCAGCAGGACCGGGGGACTAACTGAAGCTTTCTTT. Its translation is CASRTGGLTEAFF.

Only one count was recorded for this clone. This chain joins TRBV19 and TRBJ2-5, with 7 nucleotides matching TRBD1. Germline V gives CDR1 LNHDA, CDR2 SQIVND (reference sequence). The CDR3 totals 14 residues. Trimming removed 5 bases from V and 7 bases from J; junction bases left unmatched: 10. CDR3 region: CASSSQTGSPTQYF. The CDR3 DNA is TGTGCCAGTAGTTCCCAGACAGGGAGTCCGACCCAGTACTTC.

This clone was detected only a few times. The V call is TRBV7-7, the J call TRBJ2-5; D is undetermined. Per germline, CDR1 SSHAT and CDR2 FNYEAQ (reference sequence). The CDR3 runs to 13 residues. Trimming shortened V by 5 bases and J by 2 bases, and 9 bases separated the two germline ends. CDR3 loop: CASSTRLQETQYF. The CDR3 DNA reads TGTGCCAGCAGCACGAGGCTACAAGAGACCCAGTACTTC.

This clone was counted a few times. Here the CDR3 reads CAWSHTPNTEAFF. CDR3 DNA: TGTGCCTGGAGCCACACCCCGAACACTGAAGCTTTCTTT. V and J are TRBV30 and TRBJ1-1; D call uncertain. Germline V gene sequence: CDR1 GTSNPN, CDR2 SVGIG (reference sequence). This CDR3 comprises 13 residues. V lost 3 bases and J 1 base, leaving 9 bases between the germline ends.